This TCR beta chain stems from a study of blood T cell repertoires in COVID-19. About the research overall: COVID-19 samples from acute and convalescent phases originated in the United States, Italy and Spain. PBMCs, B-cell-depleted T cells, or T cells provided the cDNA or gDNA that made up the material.

V was trimmed by 0 bases and J by 2 bases, leaving 7 bases between them. Germline V CDR1 and CDR2: LGHDT, YNNKEL (reference sequence). The CDR3 is 15 residues long. Original analysis: Quantification of nucleated cells was approximated via reference gene primer amplification. Clones were read by immunoSEQ multiplex PCR, and TCRdb kept only the in-frame ones, dropping some. The V and J calls and clone size were taken over from that table, and D and trimming were inferred from the DNA. This table holds 99,000 or so clones, roughly 80% found once. This TCR came from a woman older than 75 with acute or convalescent COVID-19. Material for sequencing was peripheral blood. The J gene is TRBJ1-4, the V gene TRBV3-1 (or the pseudogene TRBV3-2); D is ambiguous. The CDR3 DNA follows: TGTGCCAGCAGCCAAGACCAGGTTACTAATGAAAAACTGTTTTTT. Its protein is CASSQDQVTNEKLFF.